The clone carrying this TCR beta chain has a handful of counts. The time point denotes: newly diagnosed GD, antithyroid drugs for less than 3 months. Extracted PBMC RNA gave rise to the TCR library. This sample stems from a study of regulatory T cells in long-lasting Graves disease. Study context: New Graves' disease cases had less than 3 months of antithyroid drugs.

Investigators prepared the TCR beta libraries by applying iRepertoire HTBI primers and Arm-PCR of CDR3 regions. From the multiplex PCR reads, TCRdb called clonotypes with MiXCR, one entry per CDR3 protein. The table lists 500,000 to 700,000 distinct CDR3 sequences, 16% of them singletons. Separately, the same data were catalogued under a study of T cells in Graves' hyperthyroidism and ophthalmopathy. That source adds: Uncontrolled infection, other autoimmune disease, pregnancy or lactation barred patients from enrollment.

The specimen was peripheral blood mononuclear cells (PBMCs), collected at new diagnosis, from a patient treated with antithyroid drugs. This receptor was taken from a woman aged 25-40 years with Graves disease.

The CDR3 region is CASSARDRVNYGYTF. In DNA form, the CDR3 reads TGTGCCAGCAGCGCCCGGGACAGGGTAAACTATGGCTACACCTTC. The genes are TRBV7-9 and TRBJ1-2, with TRBD1 matching over 9 bases. The germline V gene has CDR1 SEHNR and CDR2 FQNEAQ (reference sequence). The CDR3 contains 15 residues. With 5 bases clipped from V and 2 bases from J, the junction kept 6 bases outside the gene matches.